A selection of T cell receptor beta chains follows, all from one sample in a study of blood T cell repertoires in COVID-19. Method: immunoSEQ multiplex PCR; TCRdb's copy keeps in-frame clones and lacks some. In the table there are 70,000 or so clones, over 80% of which are singletons. Source material: peripheral blood. Every receptor here comes from a woman older than 75 with active COVID-19. Both conserved end residues are part of each CDR3.

CASSPGTGGNTIYF	TRBV5-1
CASSEDRLNEQYF	TRBV2
CASSPDRVSGIETQYF	TRBV7-9
CASRTTGSGFYEQYF	TRBV19
CASSNRLFTDTQYF	TRBV27
CASSIKGVRSGHTSTDTQYF	TRBV19
CASSSVTSGGYNEQFF	TRBV28
CASSPDTGGSNTEAFF	TRBV28
CASSLENVSRHPQYF	TRBV27
CASSLGRGNTEAFF	TRBV5-1
CASSQGQAPNLISSGANVLTF	TRBV3-1/TRBV3-2
CASSQDREEETQYF	TRBV4-2
CASSASPRDPGDEQYF	TRBV9
CASSSPGGRTLGGELFF	TRBV7-3
CASSRQGPYGYTF	TRBV6-2/TRBV6-3
CASSPNSISSDLYNEQFF	TRBV19
CASSFRTGVYEQYF	TRBV27
CASSSLDRGETQYF	TRBV11-2
CASSPGGDYGYTF	TRBV4-3
CASSIGLAGPYEQYF	TRBV19
CASSPDGTGANVLTF	TRBV27
CASSRTASTSRSTDTQYF	TRBV28
CASSTPPGQGLNEQFF	TRBV19
CASSLTGTGIQPQHF	TRBV19
CASRARTGGTTDTQYF	TRBV5-4
CASSPRVLTGELFF	TRBV2
CASTSLGRGSNSPLHF	TRBV5-6
CASSQEAALSSYNEQFF	TRBV4-2
CASREGRSYEQYF	TRBV14
CASSSRKPADPRRYGYTF	TRBV7-8
CASSIRTSLNTGELFF	TRBV13
CASSLLAEGTQYF	TRBV7-9
CASSYSSGNGELFF	TRBV6-6
CASSLTPSGNTIYF	TRBV28
CASSSWGGHNEQFF	TRBV9